In this sample, the clone carrying this TCR beta chain turned up many times. Its antigen is still unknown. The CDR3 loop spans 15 amino acids. Trimming removed 4 bases at V and 2 bases at J, with 13 bases between. Per the germline V gene, CDR1 is SGHRS and CDR2 is YFSETQ. TCRdb fed the 5' RACE reads into MiXCR, producing one record per CDR3 protein. The sample includes around 120,000 distinct CDR3 sequences, about an eighth seen only once; the top ten take 2.5% to 3.5%. These data originate in a study of CD8 T cells in ankylosing spondylitis. The study's findings and limits: The disease-linked clones had a CD8+ phenotype and low blood frequencies. There were earlier reports of some motif variants in reactive arthritis synovial fluid and blood.

The sequence derives from a female donor with ankylosing spondylitis or in good health (not recorded which). The V and J genes are TRBV5-1 and TRBJ2-1; D is perhaps TRBD2 (7 bases). Sequencing input: blood, either unsorted or a sorted T cell fraction (not recorded which). The CDR3 reads CASSDRGATYNEQFF. CDR3 DNA sequence: TGCGCCAGCAGCGACCGGGGGGCGACCTACAATGAGCAGTTCTTC.